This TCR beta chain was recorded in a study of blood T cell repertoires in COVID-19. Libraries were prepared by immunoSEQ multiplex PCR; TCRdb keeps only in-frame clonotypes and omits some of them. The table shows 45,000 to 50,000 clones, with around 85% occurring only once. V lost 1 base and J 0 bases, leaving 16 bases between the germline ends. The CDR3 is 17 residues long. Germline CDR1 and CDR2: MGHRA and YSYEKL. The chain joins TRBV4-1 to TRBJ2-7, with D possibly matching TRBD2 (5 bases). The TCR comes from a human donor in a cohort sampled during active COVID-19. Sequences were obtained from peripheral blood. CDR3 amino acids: CASSQGDQRTSSYEQYF. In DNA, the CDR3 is TGCGCCAGCAGCCAAGGGGATCAGCGGACCAGCTCCTACGAGCAGTACTTC.